This T cell receptor beta chain came from a study of technical replicates of blood from a few donors. Germline V gene sequence: CDR1 SGHTA, CDR2 FQGNSA. There are 14 residues in the CDR3. After removal of 5 bases from V and 6 bases from J, the junction contained 9 bases not matched to a gene. Generated by immunoSEQ multiplex PCR, the TCRdb table keeps only in-frame clones and is missing some. Of 100,000 or so clones listed, around 96% were seen once; the top ten hold about 0.36%. V and J are TRBV7-2 and TRBJ2-7; 8 nucleotides align to TRBD2. The sequencing input was T cells isolated from PBMCs. This receptor was obtained from a human donor in good health. The CDR3 reads CASSPTRGGGEQYF. The CDR3 nucleotides read TGTGCCAGCAGCCCCACTCGGGGGGGAGGCGAGCAGTACTTC.